A selection of T cell receptor beta chains follows, all from one sample in a study of CD8+CD57+ T cells in acquired aplastic anemia. TCRdb used MiXCR to reprocess the reads, holding one entry per CDR3 protein. Of some 200,000 distinct CDR3 sequences detected, just under 50% appear once; the ten largest clones hold approximately 9.7%. Source material: sorted CD4+, CD8+, or CD8+CD57+ T cells (not recorded which) from PBMCs. These receptors were taken from a human donor with aplastic anemia. Both conserved end residues are part of each CDR3. The D gene is left open where the match is weak. Rows may omit the clone size; those that give it use once, few, many or a size class.

v_call: TRBV2; clone_size: NA; d_call: NA; j_call: TRBJ1-1; cdr3_nt: TGTGCCAGCAGTGTTGGCGAGAACACTGAAGCTTTCTTT; cdr3_aa: CASSVGENTEAFF
v_call: TRBV29-1; clone_size: many; d_call: NA; j_call: TRBJ2-3; cdr3_nt: TGCAGCGGGGGGAAGGGGGAGTCCTACAGGCAGTATTTT; cdr3_aa: CSGGKGESYRQYF
v_call: TRBV20-1; clone_size: many; d_call: TRBD1; j_call: TRBJ1-5; cdr3_nt: TGCAGTGCTAGAAAAGGTCAGGGGGACCAGCCCCAGCATTTT; cdr3_aa: CSARKGQGDQPQHF
v_call: TRBV10-2; clone_size: NA; d_call: NA; j_call: TRBJ1-2; cdr3_nt: TGCGCCAGCAGTGAGTATCGCGACGGGGGAAGCTATGGCTACACCTTC; cdr3_aa: CASSEYRDGGSYGYTF
v_call: TRBV25-1; clone_size: NA; d_call: TRBD1; j_call: TRBJ1-2; cdr3_nt: TGTGCCAGCAGTACAGGGGACCTTAACTATGGCTACACCTTC; cdr3_aa: CASSTGDLNYGYTF
v_call: TRBV7-9; clone_size: many; d_call: NA; j_call: TRBJ2-7; cdr3_nt: TGTGCCAGCAGCCTATTCCGGGACCCCCGGGACGAGCAGTACTTC; cdr3_aa: CASSLFRDPRDEQYF
v_call: TRBV12-3/TRBV12-4; clone_size: NA; d_call: TRBD1; j_call: TRBJ1-6; cdr3_nt: TGTGCCAGCAGTTTTGGGACAGGGGGTTCACCCCTCCACTTT; cdr3_aa: CASSFGTGGSPLHF
v_call: TRBV10-3; clone_size: few; d_call: NA; j_call: TRBJ1-1; cdr3_nt: TGTGCCATCAGTGGGGCAGGGAGGACTGAAGCTTTCTTT; cdr3_aa: CAISGAGRTEAFF
v_call: TRBV7-9; clone_size: NA; d_call: NA; j_call: TRBJ2-3; cdr3_nt: TGTGCCAGCCGCCTTGAGACGCAGTATTTT; cdr3_aa: CASRLETQYF
v_call: TRBV19; clone_size: NA; d_call: TRBD2; j_call: TRBJ2-1; cdr3_nt: TGTGCCAGTAGTATAGTGGCTAGCGGGAGTCTATCCTACAATGAGCAGTTCTTC; cdr3_aa: CASSIVASGSLSYNEQFF
v_call: TRBV9; clone_size: NA; d_call: NA; j_call: TRBJ2-1; cdr3_nt: TGTGCCAGCAGCGTAGAGGACAGCTCCTACAATGAGCAGTTCTTC; cdr3_aa: CASSVEDSSYNEQFF
v_call: TRBV7-6; clone_size: many; d_call: NA; j_call: TRBJ1-3; cdr3_nt: TGTGCCAGCAGCGCCACGCTGCAAAACACCATATATTTT; cdr3_aa: CASSATLQNTIYF
v_call: TRBV2; clone_size: many; d_call: TRBD1; j_call: TRBJ1-5; cdr3_nt: TGTGCCAGCAGTGAAGACAGGGGACATCAGCCCCAGCATTTT; cdr3_aa: CASSEDRGHQPQHF
v_call: TRBV10-3; clone_size: NA; d_call: TRBD1; j_call: TRBJ1-5; cdr3_nt: TGTGCCATCAGTGAGTCTGGGATAGGGGGCGGTCAGCCCCAGCATTTT; cdr3_aa: CAISESGIGGGQPQHF
v_call: TRBV2; clone_size: NA; d_call: TRBD2; j_call: TRBJ2-1; cdr3_nt: TGTGCCACCGAGCGGGAGTTCGACAATGAGCAGTTCTTC; cdr3_aa: CATEREFDNEQFF
v_call: TRBV30; clone_size: NA; d_call: NA; j_call: TRBJ1-1; cdr3_nt: TGTGCCTCGAGCCAAAACACTGAAGCTTTCTTT; cdr3_aa: CASSQNTEAFF
v_call: TRBV10-3; clone_size: few; d_call: TRBD1; j_call: TRBJ2-5; cdr3_nt: TGTGCCATCAGTGAGGGACAGGTGTTAGCTTCCCAGTACTTC; cdr3_aa: CAISEGQVLASQYF
v_call: TRBV10-2; clone_size: once; d_call: TRBD2; j_call: TRBJ2-1; cdr3_nt: TGCGCCAGCAGGAAAACTAAGCGGGGGACGAATGAGCAGTTCTTC; cdr3_aa: CASRKTKRGTNEQFF
v_call: TRBV27; clone_size: NA; d_call: TRBD1; j_call: TRBJ2-7; cdr3_nt: TGTGCCAGCAGCTACGACAGGGGTTACCACGAGCAGTACTTC; cdr3_aa: CASSYDRGYHEQYF
v_call: TRBV13; clone_size: many; d_call: NA; j_call: TRBJ1-6; cdr3_nt: TGTGCCAGCAGTCTAGATCCCGGGTCACCCCTCCACTTT; cdr3_aa: CASSLDPGSPLHF
v_call: TRBV10-2; clone_size: few; d_call: TRBD1; j_call: TRBJ1-4; cdr3_nt: TGCGCCAGCAGTGAGTCCCCAGGGGGCATTGAAAAACTGTTTTTT; cdr3_aa: CASSESPGGIEKLFF
v_call: TRBV20-1; clone_size: many; d_call: NA; j_call: TRBJ1-5; cdr3_nt: TGCAGTGCTAGAGACTTTGGAATCGGTCAGCCCCAGCATTTT; cdr3_aa: CSARDFGIGQPQHF
v_call: TRBV11-2; clone_size: NA; d_call: NA; j_call: TRBJ2-3; cdr3_nt: TGTGCCAGCAGCTTACAGGGCTTTCCCACAGATACGCAGTATTTT; cdr3_aa: CASSLQGFPTDTQYF
v_call: TRBV7-9; clone_size: NA; d_call: NA; j_call: TRBJ2-1; cdr3_nt: TGTGCCAGCAGCTTAGGGGCTGTTGAGCAGTTCTTC; cdr3_aa: CASSLGAVEQFF
v_call: TRBV7-3; clone_size: few; d_call: NA; j_call: TRBJ1-1; cdr3_nt: TGTGCCAGCAGCTTAACGTTCGGCAGGATGAACACTGAAGCTTTCTTT; cdr3_aa: CASSLTFGRMNTEAFF
v_call: TRBV15; clone_size: NA; d_call: NA; j_call: TRBJ1-5; cdr3_nt: TGTGCCACCAGCAGAGATGATCAGCCCCAGCATTTT; cdr3_aa: CATSRDDQPQHF